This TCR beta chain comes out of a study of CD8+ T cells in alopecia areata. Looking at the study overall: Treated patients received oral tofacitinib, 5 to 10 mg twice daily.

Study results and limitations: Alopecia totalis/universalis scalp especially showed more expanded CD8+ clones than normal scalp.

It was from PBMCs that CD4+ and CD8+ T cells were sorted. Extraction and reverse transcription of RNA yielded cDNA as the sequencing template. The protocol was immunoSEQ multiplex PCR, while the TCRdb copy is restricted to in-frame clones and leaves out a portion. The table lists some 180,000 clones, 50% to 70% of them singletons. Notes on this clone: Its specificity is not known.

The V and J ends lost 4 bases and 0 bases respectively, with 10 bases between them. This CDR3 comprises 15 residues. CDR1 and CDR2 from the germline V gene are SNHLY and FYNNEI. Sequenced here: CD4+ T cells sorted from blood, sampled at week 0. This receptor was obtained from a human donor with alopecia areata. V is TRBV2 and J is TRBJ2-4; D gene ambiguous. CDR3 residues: CASSASALAKNIQYF. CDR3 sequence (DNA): TGTGCCAGCAGTGCCAGCGCACTAGCCAAAAACATTCAGTACTTC.